This T cell receptor beta chain was profiled in a study of cytomegalovirus exposure and HLA in healthy donors. Whole-study results and caveats: HLA restriction was apparent for most CMV-associated TCR beta chains in a later analysis. HLA alleles were associated with 17,000 or so TCR beta sequences in a later analysis at 0.05 false discovery rate. V segments that were indistinguishable, TRBV6-2 and TRBV6-3 among them, were omitted from analysis.

Comments on this clone: What it recognizes is unknown.

13 Jbeta primers and 60 Vbeta primers were used for the PCR. TCRdb's copy holds only in-frame clones and misses some; the assay was immunoSEQ multiplex PCR. The repertoire includes more than 150,000 clones, around four fifths of them detected once, and 1% sits in the top ten. Trimming removed 0 bases from V and 3 bases from J, with 11 bases in between. The CDR3 runs 15 residues. From germline, CDR1 is SGDLS and CDR2 YYNGEE. The donors gave bone marrow, and they were healthy. Sequencing used PBMCs. J is TRBJ2-3 and V is TRBV9; the D gene is possibly TRBD2 (5 bases). The sequence derives from a woman aged 50 to 60 in good health and CMV-seropositive. CDR3 bases: TGTGCCAGCAGCGTAGATCCGGGAAGTACAGATACGCAGTATTTT. This encodes CASSVDPGSTDTQYF.